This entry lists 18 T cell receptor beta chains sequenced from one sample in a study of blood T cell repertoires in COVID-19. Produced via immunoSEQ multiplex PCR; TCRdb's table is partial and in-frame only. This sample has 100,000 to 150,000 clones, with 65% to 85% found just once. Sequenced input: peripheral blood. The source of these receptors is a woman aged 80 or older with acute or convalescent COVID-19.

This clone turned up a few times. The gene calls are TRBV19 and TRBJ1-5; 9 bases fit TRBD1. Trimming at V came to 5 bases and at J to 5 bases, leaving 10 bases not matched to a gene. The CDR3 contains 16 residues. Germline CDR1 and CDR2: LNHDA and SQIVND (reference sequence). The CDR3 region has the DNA TGTGCCAGTAGTGGGACCGGGACAGGGACTTATCAGCCCCAGCATTTT. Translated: CASSGTGTGTYQPQHF. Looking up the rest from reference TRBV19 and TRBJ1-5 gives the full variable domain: DGGITQSPKYLFRKEGQNVTLSCEQNLNHDAMYWYRQDPGQGLRLIYYSQIVNDFQKGDIAEGYSVSREKKESFPLTVTSAQKNPTAFYLCASSGTGTGTYQPQHFGDGTRLSIL.

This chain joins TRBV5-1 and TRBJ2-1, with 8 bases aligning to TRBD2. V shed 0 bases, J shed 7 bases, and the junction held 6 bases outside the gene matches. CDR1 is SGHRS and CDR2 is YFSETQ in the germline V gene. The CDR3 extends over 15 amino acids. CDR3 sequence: CASSLVAGGRNEQFF. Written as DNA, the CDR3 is TGCGCCAGCAGCTTGGTTGCGGGAGGAAGGAATGAGCAGTTCTTC.

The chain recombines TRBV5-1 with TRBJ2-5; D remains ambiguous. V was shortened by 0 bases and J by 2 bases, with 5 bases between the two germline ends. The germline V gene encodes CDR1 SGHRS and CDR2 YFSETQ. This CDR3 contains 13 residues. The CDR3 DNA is TGCGCCAGCAGCTTGGCTTCTCAAGAGACCCAGTACTTC. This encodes CASSLASQETQYF.

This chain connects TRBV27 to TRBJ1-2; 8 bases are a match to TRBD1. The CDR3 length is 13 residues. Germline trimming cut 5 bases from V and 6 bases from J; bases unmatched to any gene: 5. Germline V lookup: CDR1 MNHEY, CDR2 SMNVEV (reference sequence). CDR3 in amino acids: CASSPRTGNGYTF. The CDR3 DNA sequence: TGTGCCAGCAGTCCGCGGACAGGGAATGGCTACACCTTC.

CDR3 nucleotides: TGTGCCAGCAGCTATAACAACAGGGGGTTGGTACAGCCCCAGCATTTT. This codes for CASSYNNRGLVQPQHF. The chain is built from TRBV7-2 and TRBJ1-5; TRBD1 matches at 8 bases. The CDR3 loop spans 16 amino acids. Germline V gene sequence: CDR1 SGHTA, CDR2 FQGNSA. With V trimmed by 4 bases and J by 7 bases, 12 bases remained unmatched.

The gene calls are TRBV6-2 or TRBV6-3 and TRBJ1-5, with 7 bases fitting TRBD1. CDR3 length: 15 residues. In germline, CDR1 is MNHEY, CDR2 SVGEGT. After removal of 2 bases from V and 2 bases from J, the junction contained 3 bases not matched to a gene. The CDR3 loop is CASSYRTGGNQPQHF. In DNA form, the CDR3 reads TGTGCCAGCAGTTACAGGACAGGTGGCAATCAGCCCCAGCATTTT.

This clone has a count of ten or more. CDR3 region: CASMGRGSDGYGYTF. The CDR3 nucleotides are TGTGCCAGTATGGGCAGGGGATCAGACGGCTATGGCTACACCTTC. The chain uses TRBV19 and TRBJ1-2; maybe TRBD1 (6 bases). The CDR3 totals 15 residues. V was shortened by 7 bases and J by 4 bases, with 19 bases between the two germline ends. Germline CDR1 and CDR2: LNHDA and SQIVND (reference sequence).

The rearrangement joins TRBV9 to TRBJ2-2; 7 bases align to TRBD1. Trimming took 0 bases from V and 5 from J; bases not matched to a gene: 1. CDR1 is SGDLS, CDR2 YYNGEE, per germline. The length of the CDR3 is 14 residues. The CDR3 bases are TGTGCCAGCAGCGTAGAGACAGGGACCGGGGAGCTGTTTTTT. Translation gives CASSVETGTGELFF.

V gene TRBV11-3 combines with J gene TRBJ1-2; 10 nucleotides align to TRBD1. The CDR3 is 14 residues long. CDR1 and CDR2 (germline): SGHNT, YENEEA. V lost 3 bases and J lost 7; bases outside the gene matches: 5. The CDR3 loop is CASSLLGDRGGYTF. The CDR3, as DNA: TGTGCCAGCAGCTTGTTAGGGGACAGGGGTGGCTACACCTTC.

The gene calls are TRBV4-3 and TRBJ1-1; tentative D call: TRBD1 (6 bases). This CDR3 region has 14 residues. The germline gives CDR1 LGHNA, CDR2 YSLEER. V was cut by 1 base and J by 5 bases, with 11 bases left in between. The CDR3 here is CASSQVAGETEAFF. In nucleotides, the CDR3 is TGCGCCAGCAGCCAAGTGGCAGGGGAGACTGAAGCTTTCTTT.

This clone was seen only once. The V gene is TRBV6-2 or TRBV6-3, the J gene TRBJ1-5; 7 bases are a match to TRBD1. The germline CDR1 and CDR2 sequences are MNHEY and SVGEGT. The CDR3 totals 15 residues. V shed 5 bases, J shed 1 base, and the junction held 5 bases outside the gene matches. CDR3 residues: CASSADRASNQPQHF. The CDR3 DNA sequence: TGTGCCAGCAGTGCCGACAGGGCGAGCAATCAGCCCCAGCATTTT.

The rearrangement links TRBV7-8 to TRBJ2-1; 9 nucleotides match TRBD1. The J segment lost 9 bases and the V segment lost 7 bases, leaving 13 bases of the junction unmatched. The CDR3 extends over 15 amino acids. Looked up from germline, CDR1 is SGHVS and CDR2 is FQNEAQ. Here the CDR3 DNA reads TGTGCCAGCACCCTACGGGGACAGGGACGGCCTGAGCAGTTCTTC. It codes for CASTLRGQGRPEQFF. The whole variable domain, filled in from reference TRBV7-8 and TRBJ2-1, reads GAGVSQSPRYKVAKRGQDVALRCDPISGHVSLFWYQQALGQGPEFLTYFQNEAQLDKSGLPSDRFFAERPEGSVSTLKIQRTQQEDSAVYLCASTLRGQGRPEQFFGPGTRLTVL.

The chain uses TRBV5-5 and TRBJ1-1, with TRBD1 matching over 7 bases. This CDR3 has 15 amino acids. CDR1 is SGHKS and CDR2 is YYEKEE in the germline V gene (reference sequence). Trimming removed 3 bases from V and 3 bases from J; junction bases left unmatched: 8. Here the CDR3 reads CASSSQPTGYTEAFF. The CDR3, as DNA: TGTGCCAGCAGCTCACAACCGACAGGGTACACTGAAGCTTTCTTT. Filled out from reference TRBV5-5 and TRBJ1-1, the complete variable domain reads DAGVTQSPTHLIKTRGQQVTLRCSPISGHKSVSWYQQVLGQGPQFIFQYYEKEERGRGNFPDRFSARQFPNYSSELNVNALLLGDSALYLCASSSQPTGYTEAFFGQGTRLTVV.

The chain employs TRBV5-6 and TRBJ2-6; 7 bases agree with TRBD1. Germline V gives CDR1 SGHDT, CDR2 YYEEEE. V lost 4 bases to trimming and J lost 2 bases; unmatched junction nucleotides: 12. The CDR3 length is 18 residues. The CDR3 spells CASSVLDRRPTGANVLTF. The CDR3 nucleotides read TGTGCCAGCAGCGTGTTGGACAGGCGCCCCACTGGGGCCAACGTCCTGACTTTC.

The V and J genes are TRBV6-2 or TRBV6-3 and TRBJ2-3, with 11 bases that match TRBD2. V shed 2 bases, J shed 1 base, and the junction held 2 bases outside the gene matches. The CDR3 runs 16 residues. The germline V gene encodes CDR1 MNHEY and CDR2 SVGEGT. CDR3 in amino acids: CASSYVLAGGTDTQYF. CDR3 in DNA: TGTGCCAGCAGTTACGTACTAGCGGGGGGCACAGATACGCAGTATTTT.

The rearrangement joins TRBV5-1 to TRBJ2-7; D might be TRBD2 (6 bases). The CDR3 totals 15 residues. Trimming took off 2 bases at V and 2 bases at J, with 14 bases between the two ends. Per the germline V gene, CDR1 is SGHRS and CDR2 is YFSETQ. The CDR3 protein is CASSFKGGETYEQYF. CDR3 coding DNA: TGCGCCAGCAGCTTCAAGGGCGGGGAGACCTACGAGCAGTACTTC.

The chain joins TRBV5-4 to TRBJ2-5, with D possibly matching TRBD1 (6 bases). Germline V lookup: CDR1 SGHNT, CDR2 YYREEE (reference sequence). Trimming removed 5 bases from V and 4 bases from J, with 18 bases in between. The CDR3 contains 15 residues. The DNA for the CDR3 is TGTGCCAGCAGTTTCTCTCCCACAGGGCCAGAGACCCAGTACTTC. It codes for CASSFSPTGPETQYF. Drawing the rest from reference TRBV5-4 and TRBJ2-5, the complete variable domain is ETGVTQSPTHLIKTRGQQVTLRCSSQSGHNTVSWYQQALGQGPQFIFQYYREEENGRGNFPPRFSGLQFPNYSSELNVNALELDDSALYLCASSFSPTGPETQYFGPGTRLLVL.

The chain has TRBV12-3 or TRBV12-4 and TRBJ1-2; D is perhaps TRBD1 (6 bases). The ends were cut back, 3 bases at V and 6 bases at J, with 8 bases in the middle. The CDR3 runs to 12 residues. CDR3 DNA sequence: TGTGCCAGCAGTTTGAACAGGGATGGCTACACCTTC. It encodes CASSLNRDGYTF.